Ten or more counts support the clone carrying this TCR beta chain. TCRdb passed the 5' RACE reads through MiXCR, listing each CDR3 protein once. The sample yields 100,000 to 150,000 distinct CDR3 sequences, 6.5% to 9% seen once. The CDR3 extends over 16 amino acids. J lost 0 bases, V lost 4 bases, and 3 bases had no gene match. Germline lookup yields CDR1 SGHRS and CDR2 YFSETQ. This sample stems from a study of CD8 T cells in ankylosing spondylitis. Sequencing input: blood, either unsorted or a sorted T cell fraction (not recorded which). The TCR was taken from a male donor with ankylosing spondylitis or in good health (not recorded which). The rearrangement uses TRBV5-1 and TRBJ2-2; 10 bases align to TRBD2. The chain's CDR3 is CASSDGLAANTGELFF. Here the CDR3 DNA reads TGCGCCAGCAGCGATGGACTAGCGGCGAACACCGGGGAGCTGTTTTTT.